This TCR beta chain was sequenced in a study of cytomegalovirus exposure and HLA in healthy donors. Overall study findings and caveats: Among TCR beta chains of equal frequency, HLA-associated ones were more clonally expanded in a later analysis. Sequencing had likely introduced a cluster of highly shared sequence variants as an artifact.

With regard to this clone: The antigen remains unidentified.

PCR amplification relied on 60 Vbeta primers (plus 13 Jbeta primers). Profiled with immunoSEQ multiplex PCR; TCRdb holds only in-frame clones, not every one. The sample shows 120,000 to 150,000 clones, roughly 80% of them seen only once. The germline CDR1 and CDR2 sequences are MNHEY and SMNVEV (reference sequence). The CDR3 is 14 residues long. The V segment lost 1 base and the J segment 4 bases; nucleotides outside the gene matches: 2. The chain links TRBV27 to TRBJ2-7, with TRBD1 matching over 9 bases. This receptor was taken from a man aged 40-49 years in good health and CMV-seropositive. The sequenced sample consisted of PBMCs. The CDR3 coding sequence is TGTGCCAGCAGTTTATATGGGACAGGGTACGAGCAGTACTTC. As protein: CASSLYGTGYEQYF.